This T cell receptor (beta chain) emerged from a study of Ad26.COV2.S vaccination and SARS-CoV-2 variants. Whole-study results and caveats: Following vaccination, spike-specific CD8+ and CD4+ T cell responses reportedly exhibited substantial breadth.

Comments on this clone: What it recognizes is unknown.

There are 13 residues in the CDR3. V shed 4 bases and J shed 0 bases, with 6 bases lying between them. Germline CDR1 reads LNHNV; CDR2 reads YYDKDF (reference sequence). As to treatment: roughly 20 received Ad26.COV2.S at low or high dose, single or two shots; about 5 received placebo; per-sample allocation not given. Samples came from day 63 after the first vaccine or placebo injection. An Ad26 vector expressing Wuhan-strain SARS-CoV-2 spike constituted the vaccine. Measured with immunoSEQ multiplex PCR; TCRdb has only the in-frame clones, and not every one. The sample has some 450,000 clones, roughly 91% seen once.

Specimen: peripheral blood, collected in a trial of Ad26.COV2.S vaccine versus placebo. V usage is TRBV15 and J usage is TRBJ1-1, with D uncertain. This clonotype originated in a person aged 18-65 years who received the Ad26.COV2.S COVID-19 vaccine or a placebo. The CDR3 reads CATSMGLNTEAFF. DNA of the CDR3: TGTGCCACCAGCATGGGGTTGAACACTGAAGCTTTCTTT.